This T cell receptor beta chain was observed in a study of vaccination and CD4 T cells after COVID-19. On this clonotype: Its antigen remains unknown.

The Oncomine TCR Beta short-read assay generated sequence data from the DNA of cultured CD4+ T cells. TCRdb re-called the PCR reads with MiXCR, one entry per CDR3 protein. The data show more than 9,000 distinct CDR3 sequences, with 59% seen just once and about a sixth held by the top ten. The treatment here: approximately 10-day PBMC culture with coronavirus spike peptide pools or control peptides (ViraFEST assay). Culture of around 2 million PBMCs per well took place with roughly 9.6 IU/ml IL-2 and around 10 ug/ml peptide pools. V was clipped by 7 bases and J by 5 bases, with 17 bases between them. CDR3 length equals 14 residues. Germline CDR1 reads SEHNR; CDR2 reads FQNEAQ (reference sequence).

The chain recombines TRBV7-9 with TRBJ1-1; possible D gene TRBD1, 5 bases. The material sequenced was CD4+ T cells from blood, cultured in vitro. This clonotype was sampled from a human donor who had recovered from COVID-19. The CDR3 here is CASNVPRDGTEAFF. Written as DNA, the CDR3 is TGTGCCAGCAACGTCCCTCGGGACGGAACTGAAGCTTTCTTT.